These T cell receptor beta chains were read from a single sample in a study of cytomegalovirus exposure and HLA in healthy donors. The data were produced by immunoSEQ multiplex PCR, yet TCRdb's version contains in-frame clones alone and is incomplete. The table shows 120,000 to 150,000 clones, with almost 80% occurring only once. Sequencing was done on a sample of PBMCs. The receptors originated from a woman aged 30 to 39 in good health and CMV-seronegative. CDR3s include the opening cysteine and the closing phenylalanine or tryptophan. The D gene is left open where the match is weak. Clone sizes are given selectively: once, few, many, or a class where the clone is expanded.

>NA|TRBD1|TRBJ2-2|TRBV7-9|17
TGTGCCAGCAGCCAGAATACCGGGACAGTGAACACCGGGGAGCTGTTTTTT
CASSQNTGTVNTGELFF
>NA|NA|TRBJ2-5|TRBV4-3|15
TGCGCCAGCAGCCAACTAGAAGGGGACCAAGAGACCCAGTACTTC
CASSQLEGDQETQYF
>NA|NA|TRBJ1-1|TRBV5-1|13
TGCGCCAGCAGCTTGGGTAAGAACACTGAAGCTTTCTTT
CASSLGKNTEAFF
>NA|NA|TRBJ2-3|TRBV18|15
TGTGCCAGCTCACTTGCTTTGCGGGGCACAGATACGCAGTATTTT
CASSLALRGTDTQYF
>NA|TRBD2|TRBJ2-1|TRBV7-8|17
TGTGCCAGCAGCTTAGCATGGGGGACTAGCGGTAACAATGAGCAGTTCTTC
CASSLAWGTSGNNEQFF
>NA|TRBD2|TRBJ2-2|TRBV7-8|19
TGTGCCAGCAGCTTACCGGCTAGCGGGTCTATATTTAGCACCGGGGAGCTGTTTTTT
CASSLPASGSIFSTGELFF
>NA|TRBD1|TRBJ2-7|TRBV11-2|13
TGTGCCAGCAGCTTACGGACAGGGAACGAGCAGTACTTC
CASSLRTGNEQYF
>NA|TRBD2|TRBJ2-5|TRBV9|15
TGTGCCAGCAACAGCGGGGGCCGAGAACAAGAGACCCAGTACTTC
CASNSGGREQETQYF
>NA|NA|TRBJ1-5|TRBV9|13
TGTGCCAGCAGCACTTCCGACAGCCAGCCCCAGCATTTT
CASSTSDSQPQHF
>NA|NA|TRBJ2-2|TRBV5-1|16
TGCGCCAGCAGCTTCCCCGCGGATTCGAACACCGGGGAGCTGTTTTTT
CASSFPADSNTGELFF
>few|NA|TRBJ1-5|TRBV21-1|15
TGTGCCAGCAGCAAAAGGATACAGGTGGATCAGCCCCAGCATTTT
CASSKRIQVDQPQHF
>NA|NA|TRBJ1-5|TRBV5-6|17
TGTGCCAGCACCTTTTACGAGCAGCGTGGCACCAATCAGCCCCAGCATTTT
CASTFYEQRGTNQPQHF
>NA|NA|TRBJ1-2|TRBV6-4|15
TGTGCCAGTAAGAAAAATCCGGGACTTAGTTATGGCTACACCTTC
CASKKNPGLSYGYTF
>once|NA|TRBJ2-7|TRBV6-5|13
TGTGCCAGCAGCTATGGTGGCTCCTACGAGCAGTACTTC
CASSYGGSYEQYF
>NA|TRBD2|TRBJ2-7|TRBV2|14
TGTGCCAGCACCACGCGGGGGATGGATGGCGAGCAGTACTTC
CASTTRGMDGEQYF
>NA|NA|TRBJ2-2|TRBV29-1|13
TGCAGCTTTTTCGGGACTCCCAGCGGGGAGCTGTTTTTT
CSFFGTPSGELFF
>NA|TRBD1|TRBJ1-2|TRBV5-6|14
TGTGCCAGCAGCGCCGGGACAGGGTCCTATGGCTACACCTTC
CASSAGTGSYGYTF
>NA|TRBD1|TRBJ1-2|TRBV5-1|15
TGCGCCAGCAGCTTGGGGGGGACAGCGAACTATGGCTACACCTTC
CASSLGGTANYGYTF
>NA|NA|TRBJ2-2|TRBV9|15
TGTGCCAGCAGCGTAGTGGACCGGGGGATGGGGGAGCTGTTTTTT
CASSVVDRGMGELFF
>NA|NA|TRBJ1-4|TRBV9|14
TGTGCCAGCAGCTCTCGGGGGGCGGATGAAAAACTGTTTTTT
CASSSRGADEKLFF
>NA|TRBD2|TRBJ2-7|TRBV27|14
TGTGCCAGCAGTAGGACTAGCGGGGCCTACGAGCAGTACTTC
CASSRTSGAYEQYF
>NA|TRBD1|TRBJ1-6|TRBV6-1|15
TGTGCCAGCACAGGGGGTGGGGCCCGTAATTCACCCCTCCACTTT
CASTGGGARNSPLHF
>NA|TRBD1|TRBJ2-7|TRBV6-5|15
TGTGCCAGCACCGGCAGGGGGCGTTTCTCCTACGAGCAGTACTTC
CASTGRGRFSYEQYF
>NA|NA|TRBJ1-5|TRBV6-5|13
TGTGCCAGCAGTCTCACAGGGTGGCAGCCCCAGCATTTT
CASSLTGWQPQHF
>once|TRBD1|TRBJ1-2|TRBV2|15
TGTGCCAGCAGTGAAGCGGGACAGGGTTACTATGGCTACACCTTC
CASSEAGQGYYGYTF
>NA|NA|TRBJ1-1|TRBV5-1|13
TGCGCCAGCAGCCTCAGGCCGAACACTGAAGCTTTCTTT
CASSLRPNTEAFF
>NA|TRBD1|TRBJ2-3|TRBV6-6|12
TGTGCCAGCAGAACAGGGGGGGATACGCAGTATTTT
CASRTGGDTQYF
>few|NA|TRBJ1-1|TRBV6-5|15
TGTGCCAGCAGTTACGGGAGAAGGGGAGGGACTGAAGCTTTCTTT
CASSYGRRGGTEAFF
>NA|TRBD2|TRBJ2-3|TRBV19|16
TGTGCCAGCAAGACTAGCGGGGGGGCGGTGACAGATACGCAGTATTTT
CASKTSGGAVTDTQYF
>few|NA|TRBJ2-7|TRBV6-6|15
TGTGCCAGCAGTCCCCGGCGGGATCTCTCCTACGAGCAGTACTTC
CASSPRRDLSYEQYF
>NA|NA|TRBJ2-2|TRBV7-6|15
TGTGCCAGCAGCCGGAGGGACAGAAACACCGGGGAGCTGTTTTTT
CASSRRDRNTGELFF